This TCR beta chain was retrieved from a study of blood T cells in healthy people across ages. Researchers collected about 9.7 milliliters of peripheral blood from every single donor. As concerns this clonotype: Antigen specificity is unknown.

Primers used in a second PCR of about 6 to 12 cycles were a sample-barcoded 5' primer and a J-beta primer mix. Via MiXCR, TCRdb re-called the 5' RACE reads, giving one row per CDR3 protein. The sample consists of roughly 1,500,000 distinct CDR3 sequences, roughly 40% of them appearing once. General study points: Researchers judged that diversity estimates from one million T cells fell short of true values.

The sample comprised blood. The source is a woman between 18 and 29 years old in good health.

The CDR3 spells CASSPRLAGPDSYNEQYF. CDR3 in DNA: TGTGCCAGCAGCCCTCGACTAGCGGGGCCTGACTCCTACAATGAGCAGTACTTC. The chain has TRBV5-6 and TRBJ2-1; 11 nucleotides match TRBD2. The tail of the sequence fits TRBJ2-7 better, so the J call may be wrong. This CDR3 has 18 residues. Germline V gives CDR1 SGHDT, CDR2 YYEEEE.